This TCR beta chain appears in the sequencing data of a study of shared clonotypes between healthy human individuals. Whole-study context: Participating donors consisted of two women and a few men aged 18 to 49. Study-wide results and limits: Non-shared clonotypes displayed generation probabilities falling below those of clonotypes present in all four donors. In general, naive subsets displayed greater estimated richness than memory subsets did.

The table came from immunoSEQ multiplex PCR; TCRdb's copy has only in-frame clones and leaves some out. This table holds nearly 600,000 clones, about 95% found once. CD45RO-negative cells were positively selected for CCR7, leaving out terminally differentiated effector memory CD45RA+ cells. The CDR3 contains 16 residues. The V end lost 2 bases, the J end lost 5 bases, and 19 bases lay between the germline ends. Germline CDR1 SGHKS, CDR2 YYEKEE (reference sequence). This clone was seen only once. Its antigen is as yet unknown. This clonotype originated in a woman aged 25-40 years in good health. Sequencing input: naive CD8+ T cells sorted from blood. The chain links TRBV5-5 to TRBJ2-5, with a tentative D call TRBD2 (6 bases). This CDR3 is CASSFYGPGVGETQYF. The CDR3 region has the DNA TGTGCCAGCAGCTTTTACGGACCGGGAGTCGGGGAGACCCAGTACTTC.